A single sample gave rise to the 11 T cell receptor beta chains below, sequenced in a study of blood T cell repertoires in COVID-19. The assay was immunoSEQ multiplex PCR, and TCRdb's table has in-frame clones only and misses some. This sample has about 180,000 clones, with about 85% found just once. Sequences were obtained from peripheral blood. The receptors were gathered from a woman older than 75 with acute or convalescent COVID-19.

As regards this clone: In the same sample, other DNA sequences code for this CDR3. The chain carries TRBV9 and TRBJ1-2; TRBD1 is a possible D gene (5 bases). The CDR3 runs to 13 residues. Germline lookup yields CDR1 SGDLS and CDR2 YYNGEE. V was clipped by 2 bases and J by 1 base, with 6 bases between them. The CDR3 DNA reads TGTGCCAGCAGCGTCGACAGTAACTATGGCTACACCTTC. Encoded protein: CASSVDSNYGYTF. The variable domain in full, with the rest retrieved from reference TRBV9 and TRBJ1-2, is DSGVTQTPKHLITATGQRVTLRCSPRSGDLSVYWYQQSLDQGLQFLIQYYNGEERAKGNILERFSAQQFPDLHSELNLSSLELGDSALYFCASSVDSNYGYTFGSGTRLTVV.

Note on this clone: Given the absence of the conserved phenylalanine or tryptophan at the CDR3 end, a read error is likely. It is unclear where the CDR3 begins or ends on the DNA, so no DNA is shown, and the CDR3 is as TCRdb lists it. The rearrangement links TRBV5-1 to TRBJ1-5. The germline V gene encodes CDR1 SGHRS and CDR2 YFSETQ. Both ends counted, the CDR3 spans 10 residues. The CDR3 protein is CASSSSGTAL.

The count of this clone is one. The chain couples TRBV11-2 to TRBJ2-5; D not certain. Per germline, CDR1 SGHAT and CDR2 FQNNGV. This CDR3 has 13 amino acids. V lost 1 base to trimming and J lost 7 bases, with 10 bases between them. The DNA for the CDR3 is TGTGCCAGCAGCTTAGTGCAGGTGGGGACCCAGTACTTC. Encoded protein: CASSLVQVGTQYF.

The chain uses TRBV5-1 and TRBJ2-3; D may be TRBD1 (6 bases). This CDR3 spans 17 amino acids. The germline V gene has CDR1 SGHRS and CDR2 YFSETQ. Trimming took 0 bases from V and 1 from J, leaving 15 bases between them. CDR3 in amino acids: CASSLDDFGGGTDTQYF. As DNA, the CDR3 is TGCGCCAGCAGCTTGGACGACTTTGGGGGCGGCACAGATACGCAGTATTTT.

This clone was counted only a few times. V is TRBV19 and J is TRBJ2-3; 7 nucleotides agree with TRBD1. CDR3 length: 14 amino acids. Germline trimming cut 6 bases from V and 2 bases from J; bases unmatched to any gene: 5. Germline-derived CDR1 and CDR2 are LNHDA and SQIVND (reference sequence). In nucleotides, the CDR3 is TGTGCCAGTAGCGTCAGGGGGATCACAGATACGCAGTATTTT. The encoded protein is CASSVRGITDTQYF.

Worth noting for this clone: Its ends do not fully match the called genes, so a read error is possible. The J gene is TRBJ2-3, the V gene TRBV4-3; 8 bases map to TRBD1. The germline gives CDR1 LGHNA, CDR2 YSLEER. CDR3 length: 17 residues. The CDR3 DNA sequence: TGCGCCAGCAGTCAAGATCGGCGCAGGGGGCGATCAGATACGCAGTATTTT. As protein: CASSQDRRRGRSDTQYF.

The chain is built from TRBV9 and TRBJ2-5; TRBD1 aligns across 7 bases. Germline assignment: CDR1 SGDLS and CDR2 YYNGEE. Germline trimming cut 4 bases from V and 5 bases from J; bases unmatched to any gene: 8. This CDR3 spans 14 amino acids. CDR3 sequence (DNA): TGTGCCAGCAGCCCACAGGACAGGTGGGAGACCCAGTACTTC. Translation gives CASSPQDRWETQYF.

This sequence joins TRBV10-3 and TRBJ1-3; D perhaps matches TRBD1 (5 bases). Germline values: CDR1 ENHRY, CDR2 SYGVKD. The CDR3 sequence is 14 residues long. Between the trimmed V and J ends, which lost 6 bases and 0 bases, there was a span of 9 bases. CDR3 DNA sequence: TGTGCCATCAGGACAGACATCTCTGGAAACACCATATATTTT. Protein sequence: CAIRTDISGNTIYF.

This clone was observed a single time. The rearrangement joins TRBV5-1 to TRBJ2-7; maybe TRBD2 (7 bases). The V end lost 4 bases, the J end lost 6 bases, and 23 bases lay between the germline ends. Germline CDR1 is SGHRS and CDR2 is YFSETQ. CDR3 length equals 16 residues. The CDR3 DNA is TGCGCCAGCAGCCCCTGGACTAGTCGGGGGCTCAGCGAGCAGTACTTC. The encoded protein is CASSPWTSRGLSEQYF.

The J gene is TRBJ2-1, the V gene TRBV5-6, with 15 bases fitting TRBD2. CDR1 and CDR2 (germline): SGHDT, YYEEEE. This CDR3 contains 15 residues. J was trimmed by 10 bases and V by 4 bases; bases with no gene match: 6. Here the CDR3 DNA reads TGTGCCAGCAGCCTAGGACTAGCGGGAGGGTGGGAGCAGTTCTTC. Protein: CASSLGLAGGWEQFF. The variable domain in full, completed from reference TRBV5-6 and TRBJ2-1, reads DAGVTQSPTHLIKTRGQQVTLRCSPKSGHDTVSWYQQALGQGPQFIFQYYEEEERQRGNFPDRFSGHQFPNYSSELNVNALLLGDSALYLCASSLGLAGGWEQFFGPGTRLTVL.

This sequence joins TRBV6-1 and TRBJ1-1, with a tentative D call TRBD1 (5 bases). The CDR3 runs 12 residues. Germline assignment: CDR1 MNHNS and CDR2 SASEGT. Trimming stripped 3 bases from V and 5 bases from J, with 7 bases between. CDR3 residues: CASSDRVTEAFF. Written as DNA, the CDR3 is TGTGCCAGCAGTGACAGGGTGACTGAAGCTTTCTTT.